This note documents a single T cell receptor beta chain sequence. This clonotype was found many times. The clone's antigen remains unknown. No base quality information exists; no much larger clone differs at one position. These data come from a study of regulatory T cells in long-lasting Graves disease (dated by TCRdb to the early 2020s). Study-wide context: In the newly diagnosed Graves' disease group, patients had been taking antithyroid drugs for less than 3 months. This study used TCR sequencing and RNA sequencing of peripheral blood to compare persistent Graves' disease patients against newly diagnosed Graves' disease patients. A total of around 35 samples underwent TCR sequencing, from 13 patients with persistent Graves' disease and 20 patients with newly diagnosed Graves' disease. The study was registered as a clinical trial and conducted in China.

What the work shows at the level of the full study, not this receptor alone: Persistent patients shared more public clonotypes among themselves (approximately 2,500) than newly diagnosed patients did (more than 850). Persistent Graves' disease patients showed lower TCR Shannon entropy and fewer highly expanded clones than newly diagnosed patients, suggesting clonal expansion. The study examined only peripheral blood because the primary lesion, thyroid tissue, could not be accessed. Sequencing and analysis were restricted to the TCR beta chain. The authors noted that the small sample size was a limitation that may lower accuracy.

The library was made by multiplex PCR. Instrument used: Illumina HiSeq 4000. TCR beta libraries were built with iRepertoire HTBI primers and Arm-PCR amplification of CDR3 regions. Gel purification was performed on PCR products prior to sequencing. Per the source publication's procedure: A total of around 66 TRBV and 14 TRBJ segments were identified across samples and were used for gene usage analysis of CDR3 amino acid clonotypes. COPE and FqMerger were used to merge filtered high-quality paired reads into contigs. BLAST was used to align contigs to the IMGT TRBV, TRBD and TRBJ reference genes, and CDR3 was defined following IMGT. Clonotypes above 0.1% frequency were classified as highly expanded clones. Repertoire diversity was measured by Shannon entropy, and V-J evenness by the Gini coefficient. Clonotypes shared by more than one individual were considered public. TCRdb cleaned the public reads at Q25 with fastp, built clones with MiXCR and kept in-frame beta chains. Rows matching on CDR3 protein sequence are summarized as one entry with the most common DNA and genes. What appears here as the V and J calls and clone size reflects TCRdb's work, not the paper's. The sample contains about 240,000 distinct CDR3 sequences, 20% to 25% of them found a single time. Approximately 14% of the sample is in the top ten clones.

Reading the label with the study, this specimen's time point is: newly diagnosed GD, antithyroid drugs for less than 3 months. For both TCR sequencing and RNA sequencing, RNA was extracted from PBMCs in TRIzol. The diagnosis of Graves' disease was made according to American Thyroid Association guidelines. Recruitment of patients was carried out at an endocrinology department in Xi'an, China. Each patient gave roughly 10 milliliters of peripheral blood, collected in an EDTA anticoagulant tube. PBMCs were isolated by Ficoll Paque Plus density gradient separation without further T cell sorting. RNA quality was checked with an Agilent 2100 Bioanalyzer and agarose gel, and concentration with a NanoDrop 2000. This receptor was taken from a female donor with Graves disease. The sample was peripheral blood mononuclear cells (PBMCs), taken at new diagnosis, from a patient treated with antithyroid drugs.

The encoded CDR3 is CATSGQGGNQPQHF. The nucleotide sequence is TGTGCCACCTCAGGACAGGGCGGCAATCAGCCCCAGCATTTT. The chain links TRBV5-4 with TRBJ1-5; 8 central bases correspond to TRBD1. Germline trimming amounts to 9 bases on V and 2 bases on J, with 7 as the count of junction bases outside the gene matches. The CDR3 goes from the cysteine to the phenylalanine over 14 residues. Solely the CDR3 DNA is kept, with 42 bases framed from the first base. The germline V gene (reference sequence) provides CDR1 SGHNT and CDR2 YYREEE.